A single sample gave rise to the 15 T cell receptor beta chains below, sequenced in a study of blood T cell repertoires in COVID-19. Using immunoSEQ multiplex PCR, the repertoire was profiled, and TCRdb retains in-frame clones only, with some absent. The data show some 69,000 clones, around 81% seen once. The sequencing sample was made of peripheral blood. These receptors were taken from a woman aged 70-85 years with acute or convalescent COVID-19.

The chain has TRBV5-1 and TRBJ2-1; 7 nucleotides agree with TRBD2. With V trimmed by 5 bases and J by 0 bases, 8 bases remained unmatched. This CDR3 contains 16 residues. Germline V gene data show CDR1 as SGHRS and CDR2 as YFSETQ. This CDR3 reads CASRPTSAASYNEQFF. The CDR3 DNA is TGCGCCAGCAGACCTACTAGCGCCGCCTCCTACAATGAGCAGTTCTTC.

The CDR3 loop is CASSLPQGARKNIQYF. Written as DNA, the CDR3 is TGTGCCAGCAGCTTGCCACAGGGGGCGCGGAAAAACATTCAGTACTTC. The chain recombines TRBV12-1 with TRBJ2-4; the DNA was not used to check the table's D call, TRBD1. TRBV12-1 is recorded as a pseudogene. The CDR3 sequence is 16 residues long.

V gene TRBV7-9 combines with J gene TRBJ2-5, with TRBD1 as a possible D gene (6 bases). The germline V gene has CDR1 SEHNR and CDR2 FQNEAQ (reference sequence). Deletions cut 2 bases from V and 4 bases from J, with 14 bases between. CDR3 length: 15 residues. In DNA form, the CDR3 reads TGTGCCAGCAGCTTACAGGGGCTCCGGATAGAGACCCAGTACTTC. As protein: CASSLQGLRIETQYF. Combining the CDR3 with reference TRBV7-9 and TRBJ2-5 gives the whole variable domain DTGVSQNPRHKITKRGQNVTFRCDPISEHNRLYWYRQTLGQGPEFLTYFQNEAQLEKSRLLSDRFSAERPKGSFSTLEIQRTEQGDSAMYLCASSLQGLRIETQYFGPGTRLLVL.

This sequence joins TRBV5-1 and TRBJ2-3, with 12 bases identical to TRBD2. The CDR3 has 16 residues. Germline V lookup: CDR1 SGHRS, CDR2 YFSETQ. V was clipped by 2 bases and J by 2 bases; unmatched bases: 3. The CDR3 DNA reads TGCGCCAGCAGCTTCGGACTAGCGGGGCTCACAGATACGCAGTATTTT. Its translation is CASSFGLAGLTDTQYF.

The CDR3 region is CASSRGGGDNQPQHF. DNA for the CDR3: TGTGCCAGCAGCCGTGGTGGGGGGGACAATCAGCCCCAGCATTTT. This chain joins TRBV7-9 and TRBJ1-5, with TRBD1 as a possible D gene (5 bases). CDR1 and CDR2 from the germline V gene are SEHNR and FQNEAQ (reference sequence). CDR3 length equals 15 residues. With 5 bases removed from V and 3 bases from J, the gap between germline ends came to 14 bases.

The chain links TRBV20-1 to TRBJ2-1, with D uncertain. V was pared by 5 bases and J by 9 bases, with 11 bases between. This CDR3 comprises 11 residues. The germline gives CDR1 DFQATT, CDR2 SNEGSKA (reference sequence). The CDR3 DNA sequence: TGCAGTGCTGCCCCTGCGGTTGAGCAGTTCTTC. It yields the protein CSAAPAVEQFF.

V usage is TRBV3-1 (or the pseudogene TRBV3-2) and J usage is TRBJ2-2; 8 bases map to TRBD2. This CDR3 has 13 residues. Trimming at V came to 6 bases and at J to 6 bases, leaving 3 bases not matched to a gene. The germline V gene has CDR1 LGHDT and CDR2 YNNKEL (reference sequence). The CDR3 loop reads CASRAAGAGELFF. CDR3 coding DNA: TGTGCCAGCAGAGCAGCGGGGGCCGGGGAGCTGTTTTTT.

This clone was counted between two and nine times. V is TRBV20-1 and J is TRBJ2-7, with 16 nucleotides matching TRBD2. CDR3 length: 18 residues. Germline V gene lookup returns CDR1 DFQATT and CDR2 SNEGSKA (reference sequence). Trimming cost V 3 bases and J 3 bases; bases outside gene matches: 11. CDR3 loop: CSASSGTSGRGDLYEQYF. The CDR3 nucleotides read TGCAGTGCTAGTTCGGGGACTAGCGGGAGGGGGGACCTCTACGAGCAGTACTTC.

The rearrangement uses TRBV28 and TRBJ2-7, with 9 nucleotides matching TRBD1. The germline gives CDR1 MDHEN, CDR2 SYDVKM. The trim removed 5 bases at V and 6 bases at J, leaving 8 bases unmatched. The CDR3 spans 14 residues. CDR3 in amino acids: CASSAGQGYTEQYF. In nucleotides, the CDR3 is TGTGCCAGCAGTGCCGGACAGGGGTACACCGAGCAGTACTTC. Filled out from reference TRBV28 and TRBJ2-7, the complete variable domain reads DVKVTQSSRYLVKRTGEKVFLECVQDMDHENMFWYRQDPGLGLRLIYFSYDVKMKEKGDIPEGYSVSREKKERFSLILESASTNQTSMYLCASSAGQGYTEQYFGPGTRLTVT.

The chain employs TRBV28 and TRBJ1-4, with 9 positions matching TRBD1. The germline gives CDR1 MDHEN, CDR2 SYDVKM. V was clipped by 5 bases and J by 10 bases; unmatched bases: 11. This CDR3 region has 15 residues. CDR3 loop: CASSPTTGGRGKLFF. DNA of the CDR3: TGTGCCAGCAGTCCAACCACAGGGGGCAGGGGAAAACTGTTTTTT.

This clone was detected only a few times. This chain connects TRBV11-2 to TRBJ1-4; a weak D match, TRBD1 (5 bases). The germline V gene has CDR1 SGHAT and CDR2 FQNNGV. The CDR3 consists of 13 residues. The germline V and J ends were trimmed by 3 bases and 8 bases, with 10 bases remaining between them. Here the CDR3 DNA reads TGTGCCAGCAGCTTGGGACTTTTCGAAAAACTGTTTTTT. As protein: CASSLGLFEKLFF.

The chain employs TRBV18 and TRBJ1-4; 7 bases map to TRBD1. Germline CDR1 reads KGHSH; CDR2 reads LQKENI. CDR3 length: 15 residues. With V trimmed by 6 bases and J by 5 bases, 9 bases remained unmatched. The CDR3 sequence is CASSRQGRGNEKLFF. In nucleotides, the CDR3 is TGTGCCAGCTCCCGACAGGGCAGGGGCAATGAAAAACTGTTTTTT.

The rearrangement links TRBV7-9 to TRBJ2-1, with TRBD2 matching 9 bases. The CDR3 extends over 15 amino acids. After removal of 0 bases from V and 7 bases from J, the junction contained 4 bases not matched to a gene. Germline CDR1 reads SEHNR; CDR2 reads FQNEAQ (reference sequence). CDR3 coding DNA: TGTGCCAGCAGCTTAGCTAGCGGGAGAATGAATGAGCAGTTCTTC. Its protein is CASSLASGRMNEQFF.

The chain is built from TRBV5-1 and TRBJ1-1, with 7 bases that match TRBD1. Trimming removed 4 bases from V and 4 bases from J; junction bases left unmatched: 13. This CDR3 region has 16 residues. The germline gives CDR1 SGHRS, CDR2 YFSETQ. The CDR3 is CASSGRQGEFGTEAFF. In DNA, the CDR3 is TGCGCCAGCAGCGGAAGACAGGGAGAGTTCGGCACTGAAGCTTTCTTT.

This chain uses TRBV7-2 with TRBJ2-1; 8 bases agree with TRBD2. V trimming: 1 base; J trimming: 9 bases; junction bases outside the gene matches: 11. CDR3 length: 16 amino acids. CDR1 and CDR2 (germline): SGHTA, FQGNSA. The CDR3 loop reads CASSLVSGGTGSEQFF. The CDR3 region has the DNA TGTGCCAGCAGCTTAGTGAGCGGGGGTACTGGGAGTGAGCAGTTCTTC.